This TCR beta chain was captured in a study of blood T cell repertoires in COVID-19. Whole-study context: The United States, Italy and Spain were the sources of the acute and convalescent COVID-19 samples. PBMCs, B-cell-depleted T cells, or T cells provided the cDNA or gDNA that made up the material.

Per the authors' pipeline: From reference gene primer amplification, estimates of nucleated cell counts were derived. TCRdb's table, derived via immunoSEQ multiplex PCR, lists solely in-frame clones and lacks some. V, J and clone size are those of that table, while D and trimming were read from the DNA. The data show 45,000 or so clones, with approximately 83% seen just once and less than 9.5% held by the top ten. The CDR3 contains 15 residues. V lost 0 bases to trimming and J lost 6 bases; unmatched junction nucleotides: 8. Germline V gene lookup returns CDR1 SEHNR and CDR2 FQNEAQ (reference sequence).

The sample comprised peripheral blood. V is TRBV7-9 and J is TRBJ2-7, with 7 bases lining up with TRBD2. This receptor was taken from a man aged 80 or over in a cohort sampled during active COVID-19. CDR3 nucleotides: TGTGCCAGCAGCTTAGCGCTGGATTCGGGAGGCGAGCAGTACTTC. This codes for CASSLALDSGGEQYF. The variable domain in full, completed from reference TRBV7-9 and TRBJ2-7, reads DTGVSQNPRHKITKRGQNVTFRCDPISEHNRLYWYRQTLGQGPEFLTYFQNEAQLEKSRLLSDRFSAERPKGSFSTLEIQRTEQGDSAMYLCASSLALDSGGEQYFGPGTRLTVT.